The entry below gives a single TCR beta chain sequence along with its context. This entry comes from a study of control samples from healthy donors and cancer patients. In germline, CDR1 is MNHEY, CDR2 SMNVEV (reference sequence). V lost 3 bases and J 2 bases, leaving 22 bases between the germline ends. CDR3 length equals 18 residues. Clones were read by immunoSEQ multiplex PCR, and TCRdb kept only the in-frame ones, dropping some. Here the sample spans about 84,000 clones, about 79% being singletons. Sequenced: PBMCs. V gene TRBV27 combines with J gene TRBJ1-1; possibly TRBD1 for D (6 bases). This TCR came from a man in his 60s with head and neck cancer. The CDR3: CASSFQFGGQPLNTEAFF. For the CDR3, the DNA is TGTGCCAGCAGTTTCCAATTTGGGGGGCAGCCGTTAAACACTGAAGCTTTCTTT.